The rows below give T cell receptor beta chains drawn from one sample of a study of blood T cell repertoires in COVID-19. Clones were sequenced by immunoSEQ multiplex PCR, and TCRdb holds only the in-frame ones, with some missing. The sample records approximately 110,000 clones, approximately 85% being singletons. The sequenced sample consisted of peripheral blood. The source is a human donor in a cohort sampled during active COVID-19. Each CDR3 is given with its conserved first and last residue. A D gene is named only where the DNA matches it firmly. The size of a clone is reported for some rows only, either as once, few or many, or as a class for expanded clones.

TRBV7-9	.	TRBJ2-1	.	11	CASSRDSVQFF	TGTGCCAGCAGCCGAGACTCTGTGCAGTTCTTC
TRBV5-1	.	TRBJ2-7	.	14	CASSLVVGTYEQYF	TGCGCCAGCAGCTTGGTAGTCGGGACCTACGAGCAGTACTTC
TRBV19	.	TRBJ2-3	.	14	CASSTRTDTDTQYF	TGTGCCAGTAGTACGAGGACTGACACAGATACGCAGTATTTT
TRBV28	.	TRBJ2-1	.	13	CASSLDFYNEQFF	TGTGCCAGCAGTTTGGACTTCTACAATGAGCAGTTCTTC
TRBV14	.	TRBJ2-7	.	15	CASSHLRVGKNEQYF	TGTGCCAGCAGCCATTTGAGGGTAGGGAAAAACGAGCAGTACTTC
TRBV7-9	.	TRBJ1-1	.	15	CASSLGGRSNTEAFF	TGTGCCAGCAGCTTAGGGGGCCGCAGTAACACTGAAGCTTTCTTT
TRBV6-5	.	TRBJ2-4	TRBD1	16	CASSYRLTGGKNIQYF	TGTGCCAGCAGTTACCGCCTGACAGGGGGCAAAAACATTCAGTACTTC
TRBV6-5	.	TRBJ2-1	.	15	CASSYDRSSYNEQFF	TGTGCCAGCAGTTACGACAGGTCGTCCTACAATGAGCAGTTCTTC
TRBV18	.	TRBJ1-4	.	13	CASSPGTNEKLFF	TGTGCCAGCTCACCCGGGACTAATGAAAAACTGTTTTTT
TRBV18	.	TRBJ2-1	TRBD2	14	CASSPPGLADEQFF	TGTGCCAGCTCACCACCGGGACTAGCCGATGAGCAGTTCTTC
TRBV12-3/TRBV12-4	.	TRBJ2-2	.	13	CASSLLNTGELFF	TGTGCCAGCAGTTTACTAAACACCGGGGAGCTGTTTTTT
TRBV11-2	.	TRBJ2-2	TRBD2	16	CASSAPQGGSPGELFF	TGTGCCAGCAGCGCCCCGCAAGGCGGGAGTCCCGGGGAGCTGTTTTTT
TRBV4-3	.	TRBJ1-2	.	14	CASSQVPGYYGYTF	TGCGCCAGCAGCCAAGTTCCGGGTTACTATGGCTACACCTTC
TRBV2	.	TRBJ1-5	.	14	CACSNKQGYQPQHF	TGTGCCTGCAGCAATAAACAGGGATATCAGCCCCAGCATTTT
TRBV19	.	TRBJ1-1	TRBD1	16	CASSIGTGGALTEAFF	TGTGCCAGTAGTATAGGGACAGGGGGCGCGTTAACTGAAGCTTTCTTT
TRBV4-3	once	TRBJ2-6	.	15	CASSPASSGANVLTF	TGCGCCAGCAGCCCCGCTAGCTCTGGGGCCAACGTCCTGACTTTC
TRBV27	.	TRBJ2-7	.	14	CASSFGGLTYEQYF	TGTGCCAGCAGTTTTGGGGGCTTGACCTACGAGCAGTACTTC
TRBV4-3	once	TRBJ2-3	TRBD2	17	CASSQDRASGVTDTQYF	TGCGCCAGCAGCCAAGATCGGGCTAGCGGGGTCACAGATACGCAGTATTTT
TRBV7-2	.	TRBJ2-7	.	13	CASSLTPAYEQYF	TGTGCCAGCAGCTTAACCCCAGCCTACGAGCAGTACTTC
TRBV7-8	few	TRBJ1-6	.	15	CASSLEGAGNSPLHF	TGTGCCAGCAGCTTAGAGGGAGCGGGTAATTCACCCCTCCACTTT
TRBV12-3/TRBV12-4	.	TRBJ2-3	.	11	CASGAFATQYF	TGTGCCAGCGGGGCGTTTGCTACGCAGTATTTT
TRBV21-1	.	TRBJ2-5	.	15	CASSARQGAGETQYF	TGTGCCAGCAGCGCCCGACAGGGGGCGGGAGAGACCCAGTACTTC
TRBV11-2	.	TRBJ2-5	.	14	CASSQSSVRETQYF	TGTGCCAGCAGCCAATCTAGCGTGCGGGAGACCCAGTACTTC
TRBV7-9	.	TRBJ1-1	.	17	CASSFEAGGRKSAEAFF	TGTGCCAGCAGCTTTGAGGCCGGGGGGCGAAAGAGTGCTGAAGCTTTCTTT